This TCR beta chain emerged from a study of regulatory T cells in long-lasting Graves disease. This clonotype has at least ten counts. Trimming removed 4 bases at V and 2 bases at J, with 11 bases between. The CDR3 loop spans 13 amino acids. Germline V gene data show CDR1 as GTSNPN and CDR2 as SVGIG (reference sequence). This sample's time point: newly diagnosed GD, antithyroid drugs for less than 3 months. RNA isolated from PBMCs was used to make the TCR library. American Thyroid Association guidelines were used to diagnose Graves' disease. Arm-PCR of CDR3 regions with iRepertoire HTBI primers generated TCR beta libraries. TCRdb re-called the multiplex PCR reads through MiXCR, storing one row per CDR3 protein. The table shows a few hundred thousand distinct CDR3 sequences, with over 15% occurring only once. These sequences were also reported in another study, on T cells in Graves' hyperthyroidism and ophthalmopathy. That paper notes: Clinical symptoms, serum thyroxine and TRAb, thyroid ultrasound and orbital computed tomography together formed the diagnostic basis. Ophthalmopathy prediction by the model preceded onset by a median about 6 months.

Sequencing was performed on peripheral blood mononuclear cells (PBMCs), taken at new diagnosis, from a patient treated with antithyroid drugs. The receptor was derived from a man between 35 and 55 years old with Graves disease. This chain joins TRBV30 and TRBJ1-2, with a tentative D call TRBD1 (5 bases). CDR3 in DNA: TGTGCCTGGAAGACGACAGCCAACTATGGCTACACCTTC. Protein: CAWKTTANYGYTF.